This T cell receptor beta chain stems from a study of graft-versus-host responses after intestinal transplantation. Study-level background: The recipients all started with anti-thymocyte globulin induction and then took tacrolimus and steroids for around 3 years. Study conclusions and caveats: There were GvH clones found in recipient marrow, and some of them appeared first in ileum or blood.

Profiled with immunoSEQ multiplex PCR; TCRdb holds only in-frame clones, not every one. Among just over 40,000 clones, 91% were seen once, and the ten largest hold approximately 2.3%. The V gene's germline CDR1 is SGHRS and CDR2 YFSETQ. CDR3 size: 13 residues. V lost 0 bases and J 10 bases, leaving 11 bases between the germline ends. Regarding this clone: Its antigen remains unidentified.

This clonotype was obtained from a human patient who received an intestinal transplant, so some T cells may come from the graft donor. The chain has TRBV5-1 and TRBJ2-1; tentative D call: TRBD2 (6 bases). The sample in question was PBMCs, obtained about 330 days after intestinal transplant. The CDR3 DNA reads as TGCGCCAGCAGCTTGGGCGGGACGGGAGAGCAGTTCTTC. Protein sequence: CASSLGGTGEQFF.